This is a list of T cell receptor beta chains from one sample in a study of Graves' ophthalmopathy and Graves' hyperthyroidism. TCRdb ran MiXCR on the multiplex PCR reads and lists one entry per CDR3 protein. Of about 400,000 distinct CDR3 sequences listed, around 21% are singletons. Sequencing was carried out using peripheral blood. The receptor source for this set is a woman under 30 with stable Graves' hyperthyroidism. CDR3s include the opening cysteine and the closing phenylalanine or tryptophan. A D gene is named only where the DNA matches it firmly. Size is stated for part of the rows, as once, few or many counts, or as a class when the clone is expanded.

clone_size j_call v_call d_call cdr3_aa cdr3_nt
many TRBJ1-2 TRBV7-2 TRBD1 CASTVGQGRGYTF TGTGCCAGCACGGTGGGACAGGGGAGAGGCTACACCTTC
many TRBJ2-7 TRBV5-1 TRBD2 CASSWGAGGPYEQYF TGCGCCAGCAGCTGGGGGGCGGGAGGGCCCTACGAGCAGTACTTC
NA TRBJ1-5 TRBV6-1 TRBD1 CASTPRTGSNQPQHF TGTGCCAGCACCCCTCGGACAGGAAGCAATCAGCCCCAGCATTTT
NA TRBJ2-5 TRBV20-1 NA CSARGGNQETQYF TGCAGTGCTAGGGGCGGGAACCAAGAGACCCAGTACTTC
few TRBJ2-2 TRBV9 NA CASSPTDSYGGELFF TGTGCCAGCAGCCCAACAGACTCCTACGGCGGGGAGCTGTTTTTT
NA TRBJ1-1 TRBV20-1 NA CSARDGLNTEAFF TGCAGTGCTAGAGATGGGCTGAACACTGAAGCTTTCTTT
many TRBJ1-1 TRBV30 NA CAWRGNSEAFF TGTGCCTGGAGGGGAAACTCTGAAGCTTTCTTT
NA TRBJ1-6 TRBV2 NA CASTDGVYNSPLHF TGTGCCAGCACCGACGGGGTATATAATTCACCCCTCCACTTT
many TRBJ2-2 TRBV14 NA CASSQEGRGTGELFF TGTGCCAGCAGCCAAGAAGGAAGAGGCACCGGGGAGCTGTTTTTT
many TRBJ1-1 TRBV7-8 NA CASSSSPTGWTEAFF TGTGCCAGCAGCTCGAGCCCAACGGGGTGGACTGAAGCTTTCTTT
many TRBJ1-1 TRBV7-9 NA CASSLLGGTEAFF TGTGCCAGCAGCTTATTGGGGGGCACTGAAGCTTTCTTT
many TRBJ1-5 TRBV20-1 NA CSARDRAGYQPQHF TGCAGTGCTAGAGATCGGGCAGGTTATCAGCCCCAGCATTTT
NA TRBJ2-7 TRBV28 TRBD2 CASTSGGVGYEQYF TGTGCCAGCACTAGCGGGGGGGTAGGTTACGAGCAGTACTTC
NA TRBJ1-6 TRBV4-1 NA CASSPAGTAVRSSPLHF TGCGCCAGCAGCCCCGCGGGGACCGCGGTAAGAAGTTCACCCCTCCACTTT
many TRBJ1-5 TRBV7-2 TRBD1 CASSMDRGQPQHF TGTGCCAGCAGCATGGACAGGGGGCAGCCCCAGCATTTT
NA TRBJ2-4 TRBV12-3/TRBV12-4 TRBD2 CASSPSSGRDYF TGTGCCAGCAGCCCTTCTAGCGGGAGGGACTACTTC
many TRBJ2-7 TRBV6-5 NA CASTTGGDEQYF TGTGCCAGCACCACAGGCGGGGACGAGCAGTACTTC
many TRBJ2-7 TRBV2 NA CASSEGGSGYEQYF TGTGCCAGCAGTGAAGGTGGCAGTGGCTACGAGCAGTACTTC
few TRBJ2-2 TRBV20-1 TRBD2 CSARDNLAGGPETGELFF TGCAGTGCTAGAGATAACCTAGCGGGAGGGCCCGAAACCGGGGAGCTGTTTTTT
many TRBJ1-2 TRBV20-1 NA CSARVGGGYTF TGCAGTGCTAGAGTCGGTGGTGGCTACACCTTC
many TRBJ2-5 TRBV12-3/TRBV12-4 TRBD2 CASSPRTSGETQYF TGTGCCAGCAGTCCCCGGACTAGTGGAGAGACCCAGTACTTC
many TRBJ2-5 TRBV19 NA CASSTGVETQYF TGTGCCAGTAGTACAGGGGTGGAGACCCAGTACTTC
NA TRBJ2-1 TRBV20-1 TRBD2 CSARAGTSGIYNEQFF TGCAGTGCTAGAGCCGGCACTAGCGGGATATACAATGAGCAGTTCTTC
NA TRBJ1-5 TRBV19 NA CASTLTRLNQPQHF TGTGCCAGTACCTTGACCCGGCTCAATCAGCCCCAGCATTTT
many TRBJ2-2 TRBV11-2 TRBD1 CASSFTGGSTGELFF TGTGCCAGCAGCTTTACAGGGGGATCCACCGGGGAGCTGTTTTTT
many TRBJ2-4 TRBV11-2 NA CASSLSPPIQYF TGTGCCAGCAGCTTAAGCCCCCCCATTCAGTACTTC
few TRBJ1-1 TRBV30 TRBD1 CAWIAGGTEAFF TGTGCCTGGATAGCAGGGGGGACTGAAGCTTTCTTT
many TRBJ2-7 TRBV6-1 TRBD2 CASGTSGGFYEQYF TGTGCCAGTGGAACTAGCGGGGGCTTCTACGAGCAGTACTTC
NA TRBJ1-5 TRBV12-3/TRBV12-4 NA CASSLNFGQPQHF TGTGCCAGCAGCCTCAACTTTGGACAGCCCCAGCATTTT
many TRBJ2-6 TRBV12-3/TRBV12-4 NA CASSSRAGANVLTF TGTGCCAGCAGTTCCCGAGCTGGGGCCAACGTCCTGACTTTC
NA TRBJ1-1 TRBV12-3/TRBV12-4 NA CASSHSAGRTEAFF TGTGCCAGTTCACACTCAGCAGGCAGGACTGAAGCTTTCTTT
many TRBJ1-1 TRBV7-2 NA CASSPYNGAFF TGTGCCAGCAGCCCCTATAATGGGGCTTTCTTT
many TRBJ2-5 TRBV3-1 TRBD2 CASLTSGIETQYF TGTGCCAGCTTGACTAGCGGGATAGAGACCCAGTACTTC
NA TRBJ2-7 TRBV24-1 NA CATSDLLSGSYEQYF TGTGCCACCAGTGATTTGCTTTCAGGTAGCTACGAGCAGTACTTC
many TRBJ1-6 TRBV7-3 NA CASSSTVGRNSPLHF TGTGCCAGCAGCTCAACCGTCGGGCGGAATTCACCCCTCCACTTT
many TRBJ2-6 TRBV19 NA CASSRTSPSSAGANVLTF TGTGCCAGTAGTAGGACCAGCCCATCCTCGGCTGGGGCCAACGTCCTGACTTTC